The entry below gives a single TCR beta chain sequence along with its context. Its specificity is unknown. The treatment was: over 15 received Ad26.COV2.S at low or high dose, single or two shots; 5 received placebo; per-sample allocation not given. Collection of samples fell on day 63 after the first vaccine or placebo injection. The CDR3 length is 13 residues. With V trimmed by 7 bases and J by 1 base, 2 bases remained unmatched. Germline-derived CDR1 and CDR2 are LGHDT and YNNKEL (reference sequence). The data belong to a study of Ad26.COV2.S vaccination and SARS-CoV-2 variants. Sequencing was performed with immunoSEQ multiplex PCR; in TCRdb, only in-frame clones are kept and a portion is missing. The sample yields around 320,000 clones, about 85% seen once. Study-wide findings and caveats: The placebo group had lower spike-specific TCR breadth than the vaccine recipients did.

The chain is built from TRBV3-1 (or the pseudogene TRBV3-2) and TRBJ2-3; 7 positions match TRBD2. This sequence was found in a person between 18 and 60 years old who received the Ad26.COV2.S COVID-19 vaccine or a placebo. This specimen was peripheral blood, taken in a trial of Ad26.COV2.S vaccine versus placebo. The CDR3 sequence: CASKRGGTDTQYF. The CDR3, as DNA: TGTGCCAGCAAGCGGGGCGGCACAGATACGCAGTATTTT.